This T cell receptor (beta chain) was identified in a study of blood T cell repertoires in COVID-19. Study at large: The United States, Italy and Spain provided the acute and convalescent COVID-19 samples. Sources were T cells, B-cell-depleted T cells, or PBMCs; the material itself was cDNA or gDNA.

Authors' methods: It was from reference gene primer amplification that nucleated cell counts were estimated. The assay was immunoSEQ multiplex PCR, and TCRdb's table has in-frame clones only and misses some. That table gives V, J and clone size, and the DNA gave D and trimming. The repertoire holds some 140,000 clones, about 79% seen once, with approximately 32% in the top ten. From germline, CDR1 is MGHRA and CDR2 YSYEKL. This CDR3 region has 14 residues. V lost 1 base and J lost 2, with 9 bases in between. Sequencing was done on a sample of peripheral blood. The sequence came from a woman aged 60 to 75 with acute or convalescent COVID-19. V usage is TRBV4-1 and J usage is TRBJ2-7, with D tentatively TRBD1 (5 bases). CDR3 nucleotides: TGCGCCAGCAGCCAAGGCCAGGGAACCTACGAGCAGTACTTC. It is translated as CASSQGQGTYEQYF.